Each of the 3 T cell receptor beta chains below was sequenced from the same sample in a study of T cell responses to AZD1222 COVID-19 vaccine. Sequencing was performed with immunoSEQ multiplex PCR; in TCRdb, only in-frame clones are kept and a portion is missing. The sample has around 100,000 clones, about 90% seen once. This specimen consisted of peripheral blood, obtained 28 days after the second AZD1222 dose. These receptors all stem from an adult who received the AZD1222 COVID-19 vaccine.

CDR3 DNA: TGTGCCAGCAGCGCGCGTTCCCTAGGTACCGGGGAGCTGTTTTTT. Protein sequence: CASSARSLGTGELFF. The genes are TRBV11-3 and TRBJ2-2; D is unresolved. The germline V and J ends were trimmed by 5 bases and 5 bases, with 15 bases remaining between them. Germline values: CDR1 SGHNT, CDR2 YENEEA. CDR3 length equals 15 residues.

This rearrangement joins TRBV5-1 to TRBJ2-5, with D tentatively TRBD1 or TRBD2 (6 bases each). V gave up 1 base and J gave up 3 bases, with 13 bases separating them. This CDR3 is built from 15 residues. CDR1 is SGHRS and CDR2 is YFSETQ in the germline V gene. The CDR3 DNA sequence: TGCGCCAGCAGCTTGCAGGGGAGGAAGGAAGAGACCCAGTACTTC. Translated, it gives CASSLQGRKEETQYF. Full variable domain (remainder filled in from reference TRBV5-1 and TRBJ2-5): KAGVTQTPRYLIKTRGQQVTLSCSPISGHRSVSWYQQTPGQGLQFLFEYFSETQRNKGNFPGRFSGRQFSNSRSEMNVSTLELGDSALYLCASSLQGRKEETQYFGPGTRLLVL.

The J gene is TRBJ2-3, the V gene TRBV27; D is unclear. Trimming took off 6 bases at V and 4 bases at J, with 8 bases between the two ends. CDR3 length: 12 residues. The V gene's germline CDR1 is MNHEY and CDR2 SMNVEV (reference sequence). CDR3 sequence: CASSQRADTQYF. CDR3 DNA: TGTGCCAGCAGCCAAAGGGCAGATACGCAGTATTTT.